These 22 T cell receptor beta chains share one sample of origin, sequenced in a study of T-cell reconstitution after alpha-beta-depleted transplantation in children. A library of TCRbeta sequences, prepared with unique molecular identifiers, was generated. In TCRdb, the PCR reads were re-called with MiXCR into one record per CDR3 protein. Here the sample spans 750,000 to 950,000 distinct CDR3 sequences, approximately 15% being singletons. This sample comprised PBMCs, mostly from graft donor cells, obtained 360 days after TCRalphabeta/CD19-depleted stem cell transplant. These TCRs come from a male patient under 18 who had a stem cell transplant for acute lymphoblastic leukemia, so the T cells may come from the graft donor.

This clonotype occurred a few times. V and J are TRBV11-2 and TRBJ2-5; D is unclear. The CDR3 runs to 16 residues. Trimming left V 3 bases short and J 2 bases short, with 16 bases between. Germline assignment: CDR1 SGHAT and CDR2 FQNNGV. The CDR3 region is CASSFSDLYFQETQYF. DNA for the CDR3: TGTGCCAGCAGCTTTTCCGACCTCTACTTTCAAGAGACCCAGTACTTC.

The chain combines TRBV19 with TRBJ2-1; 7 bases map to TRBD2. Germline values: CDR1 LNHDA, CDR2 SQIVND (reference sequence). V shed 2 bases, J shed 6 bases, and the junction held 10 bases outside the gene matches. The CDR3 spans 16 residues. This CDR3 is CASSIPGLVMANEQFF. CDR3 nucleotide sequence: TGTGCCAGTAGTATACCCGGACTAGTTATGGCCAATGAGCAGTTCTTC.

This clonotype was seen a few times. V and J are TRBV5-1 and TRBJ2-2; D unresolved. Germline-derived CDR1 and CDR2 are SGHRS and YFSETQ. The CDR3 length is 18 residues. V was shortened by 9 bases and J by 2 bases, with 26 bases between the two germline ends. The CDR3 spells CANTSYPQRRTNTGELFF. CDR3 in DNA: TGCGCCAACACTTCTTACCCCCAGAGGCGCACCAACACCGGGGAGCTGTTTTTT.

This clonotype was counted only a few times. The chain combines TRBV7-9 with TRBJ2-2; the D gene is possibly TRBD1 (6 bases). V gave up 6 bases and J gave up 6 bases, with 20 bases separating them. This CDR3 is 16 amino acids long. The germline V gene encodes CDR1 SEHNR and CDR2 FQNEAQ (reference sequence). The CDR3 region has the DNA TGTGCCAGCAGGTTTTTCGCCACAGGGAAGGCCGGGGAGCTGTTTTTT. Translated: CASRFFATGKAGELFF.

This clonotype occurred a few times. The V call is TRBV12-3 or TRBV12-4, the J call TRBJ2-7, with a weak D call TRBD2 (6 bases). Trimming took off 1 base at V and 4 bases at J, with 14 bases between the two ends. This CDR3 has 15 residues. As DNA, the CDR3 is TGTGCCAGCAGTTTAGGGGACTGGGGGAGTTACGAGCAGTACTTC. It yields the protein CASSLGDWGSYEQYF.

The sample holds a few counts of this clonotype. This chain links TRBV27 with TRBJ2-1; the match to TRBD2 covers 8 bases. Germline CDR1 and CDR2: MNHEY and SMNVEV (reference sequence). V gave up 1 base and J gave up 4 bases; unmatched junction bases: 3. CDR3 length: 15 amino acids. The CDR3 coding sequence is TGTGCCAGCAGTTTATTGGTAGCGGGATACAATGAGCAGTTCTTC. Residues: CASSLLVAGYNEQFF.

The chain joins TRBV5-1 to TRBJ2-6; possibly TRBD2 for D (5 bases). CDR1 and CDR2 (germline): SGHRS, YFSETQ. The CDR3 length is 13 residues. V was pared by 4 bases and J by 5 bases, with 7 bases between. The CDR3 DNA reads TGCGCCAGCAGCCCGGGAAGGGCCAACGTCCTGACTTTC. Its translation: CASSPGRANVLTF. The whole variable domain, remainder taken from reference TRBV5-1 and TRBJ2-6, is KAGVTQTPRYLIKTRGQQVTLSCSPISGHRSVSWYQQTPGQGLQFLFEYFSETQRNKGNFPGRFSGRQFSNSRSEMNVSTLELGDSALYLCASSPGRANVLTFGAGSRLTVL.

This sequence joins TRBV4-2 and TRBJ1-2; a weak D match, TRBD1 (5 bases). This CDR3 is built from 15 residues. V lost 2 bases to trimming and J lost 0 bases, with 10 bases between them. Germline V CDR1 and CDR2: LGHNA, YNFKEQ. The CDR3 region is CASSQLTDANYGYTF. In DNA form, the CDR3 reads TGTGCCAGCAGCCAACTGACAGACGCTAACTATGGCTACACCTTC.

The chain carries TRBV30 and TRBJ2-3, with D hard to call. The CDR3 loop spans 11 amino acids. Trimming cost V 2 bases and J 5 bases, with 5 bases left between them. In germline, CDR1 is GTSNPN, CDR2 SVGIG (reference sequence). In DNA form, the CDR3 reads TGTGCCTGGAGTATGGGAGATACGCAGTATTTT. Encoded protein: CAWSMGDTQYF.

CDR3 bases: TGTGCCAGCAGACTAGCGGGAGGTGATTCCGGGGAGCTGTTTTTT. Its translation: CASRLAGGDSGELFF. The gene calls are TRBV12-3 or TRBV12-4 and TRBJ2-2; 12 bases line up with TRBD2. The length of the CDR3 is 15 residues. With 6 bases clipped from V and 6 bases from J, the junction kept 5 bases outside the gene matches.

V and J are TRBV6-4 and TRBJ2-7; possibly TRBD2 for D (6 bases). Germline loops: CDR1 MRHNA, CDR2 SNTAGT. Trimming left V 10 bases short and J 3 bases short, with 19 bases between. The CDR3 is 14 amino acids. The CDR3: CAMETSQRFYEQYF. CDR3 DNA: TGTGCCATGGAAACTAGCCAGAGGTTCTACGAGCAGTACTTC.

The chain combines TRBV20-1 with TRBJ1-5; 9 positions match TRBD1. The V and J ends lost 5 bases and 0 bases, in that order; junction bases with no gene match: 11. The germline V gene encodes CDR1 DFQATT and CDR2 SNEGSKA (reference sequence). The CDR3 totals 17 residues. In DNA form, the CDR3 reads TGCAGTGCTTCCGGGACAGGGTACTTGTCTAGCAATCAGCCCCAGCATTTT. Encoded protein: CSASGTGYLSSNQPQHF.

This chain uses TRBV12-3 or TRBV12-4 with TRBJ2-5; TRBD2 matches 8 bases. V was clipped by 5 bases and J by 2 bases; unmatched bases: 7. CDR3 length equals 15 residues. The CDR3 is CASSQYPGGQETQYF. The CDR3 nucleotides read TGTGCCAGCAGTCAGTACCCGGGGGGGCAAGAGACCCAGTACTTC.

V gene TRBV6-5 combines with J gene TRBJ2-1; tentative D call: TRBD1 (6 bases). Germline loops: CDR1 MNHEY, CDR2 SVGAGI. The CDR3 sequence is 16 residues long. V lost 0 bases to trimming and J lost 9 bases, with 18 bases between them. CDR3 residues: CASSYSRSQGTGEQFF. Written as DNA, the CDR3 is TGTGCCAGCAGTTACTCGAGGTCACAGGGCACAGGTGAGCAGTTCTTC.

This clonotype has a handful of counts. At one boundary the junction diverges from the germline segment, which might be a read error. V and J are TRBV15 and TRBJ2-5, with D perhaps TRBD1 (5 bases). Per germline, CDR1 LNHNV and CDR2 YYDKDF (reference sequence). The CDR3 is made up of 15 amino acids. The CDR3 nucleotides read TGTGCCACCAGCAGAGATGCGCCAGGGCAAGGGACCCAGTACTTC. Amino acid sequence: CATSRDAPGQGTQYF.

The V and J genes are TRBV5-1 and TRBJ2-5; maybe TRBD1 (5 bases). V was trimmed by 1 base and J by 5 bases, leaving 9 bases between them. Germline values: CDR1 SGHRS, CDR2 YFSETQ. CDR3 size: 13 residues. The CDR3 DNA follows: TGCGCCAGCAGCTTGTCAGGGTCCGAGACCCAGTACTTC. Protein product: CASSLSGSETQYF.

This clonotype was seen only a few times. This chain uses TRBV25-1 with TRBJ2-5, with a weak D call TRBD1 (6 bases). Trimming removed 2 bases at V and 1 base at J, with 8 bases between. The germline CDR1 and CDR2 sequences are MGHDK and SYGVNS. This CDR3 comprises 14 residues. For the CDR3, the DNA is TGTGCCAGCAGTGAAGTCAGGGGCCAAGAGACCCAGTACTTC. It yields the protein CASSEVRGQETQYF.

The V gene is TRBV14, the J gene TRBJ2-2, with D maybe TRBD1 (6 bases). The CDR3 contains 15 residues. Germline V lookup: CDR1 SGHDN, CDR2 FVKESK. The germline V and J ends were trimmed by 3 bases and 4 bases, with 12 bases remaining between them. The CDR3 reads CASSQAFRGTGELFF. The CDR3 DNA reads as TGTGCCAGCAGCCAGGCTTTCAGGGGCACCGGGGAGCTGTTTTTT.

This clonotype was observed many times. V gene TRBV12-3 or TRBV12-4 combines with J gene TRBJ2-1, with 7 bases fitting TRBD1. V lost 5 bases to trimming and J lost 8 bases; unmatched junction nucleotides: 9. The CDR3 extends over 14 amino acids. Written as DNA, the CDR3 is TGTGCCAGCAGTGCTCGACAGGGTGGGGATGAGCAGTTCTTC. Its protein product is CASSARQGGDEQFF.

This clonotype has only a few counts. This chain joins TRBV28 and TRBJ1-5, with 11 bases aligning to TRBD1. Germline V lookup: CDR1 MDHEN, CDR2 SYDVKM. Unmatched junction bases numbered 5, after V lost 4 bases and J lost 0 bases. This CDR3 contains 17 residues. CDR3 in amino acids: CASSWTGGKNSNQPQHF. The CDR3 DNA reads as TGTGCCAGCAGTTGGACAGGGGGCAAGAATAGCAATCAGCCCCAGCATTTT.

This clonotype appeared many times. This rearrangement joins TRBV20-1 to TRBJ1-3; 8 bases are a match to TRBD1. This CDR3 region has 14 residues. Germline V CDR1 and CDR2: DFQATT, SNEGSKA (reference sequence). With 4 bases clipped from V and 2 bases from J, the junction kept 4 bases outside the gene matches. The CDR3: CSAIRTGTGNTIYF. CDR3 DNA sequence: TGCAGTGCTATTAGGACAGGGACTGGAAACACCATATATTTT.

This clonotype was seen a handful of times. The CDR3 DNA reads TGTGCCAGCAGCACAATCTGGGGGACTAGCGGGAGTGCAAATGAGCAGTTCTTC. Encoded protein: CASSTIWGTSGSANEQFF. The chain is built from TRBV11-1 and TRBJ2-1, with TRBD2 identical over 14 bases. Germline CDR1 and CDR2: SGHAT and FQDESV (reference sequence). This CDR3 region has 18 residues. Trimming cost V 5 bases and J 7 bases; bases outside gene matches: 13.